A single sample gave rise to the 14 T cell receptor beta chains below, sequenced in a study of T cell clonality in common variable immunodeficiency. Profiled with immunoSEQ multiplex PCR; TCRdb holds only in-frame clones, not every one. In total the sample includes some 40,000 clones, none of them seen once. The sequencing sample was made of peripheral blood mononuclear cells. These receptors originate from a person aged 18-70 years in good health.

There are a few counts of this clone. The CDR3 is cut off 3 residues early in the read; its end comes from the germline J gene. The genes are TRBV7-9 and TRBJ2-2; D is unclear. Germline-derived CDR1 and CDR2 are SEHNR and FQNEAQ (reference sequence). V was cut by 3 bases and J by 0 bases, with 8 bases left in between. CDR3 size: 15 residues. The CDR3 sequence: CASSFDTPNTGELFF. Partial CDR3 DNA: TGTGCCAGCAGCTTTGACACCCCGAACACCGGGGAG.

This clone came up a few times. The read ends 3 residues shy of where the CDR3 ends; the end is completed using the germline J gene. The chain combines TRBV5-1 with TRBJ1-2; 7 bases map to TRBD1. The CDR3 totals 13 residues. The germline CDR1 and CDR2 sequences are SGHRS and YFSETQ. The CDR3 loop is CASARGQDSGYTF. The part of the CDR3 DNA that was read is TGCGCCAGCGCTAGGGGGCAGGACTCCGGC. The complete variable domain, with remaining parts taken from reference TRBV5-1 and TRBJ1-2, reads KAGVTQTPRYLIKTRGQQVTLSCSPISGHRSVSWYQQTPGQGLQFLFEYFSETQRNKGNFPGRFSGRQFSNSRSEMNVSTLELGDSALYLCASARGQDSGYTFGSGTRLTVV.

This clone showed up many times. The read comes to an end 3 residues before the CDR3 does, leaving the germline J gene to fill in the end. V gene TRBV6-2 or TRBV6-3 combines with J gene TRBJ2-7; tentative D call: TRBD2 (5 bases). Germline V gives CDR1 MNHEY, CDR2 SVGEGT. Trimming pared 7 bases from V and 3 bases from J, leaving 13 bases between. CDR3 length: 13 residues. The CDR3 loop is CASTAAGVYEQYF. CDR3 bases read: TGTGCCAGCACCGCAGCCGGGGTCTACGAG.

This clone has at least ten counts. The read stops 3 residues short of the end of the CDR3; the missing end is completed from the germline J gene. The J gene is TRBJ1-1, the V gene TRBV7-9; possibly TRBD1 for D (5 bases). CDR1 and CDR2 from the germline V gene are SEHNR and FQNEAQ (reference sequence). The CDR3 consists of 14 residues. V dropped 10 bases and J dropped 4 bases, with 19 bases sitting between them. CDR3 DNA (partial): TGTGCCACCCCACTGGGGGGGACGGTCACTGAA. Translation: CATPLGGTVTE. The full-length CDR3 reads as CATPLGGTVTEAFF.

This clone has ten or more counts. Sequencing ends 3 residues short of the CDR3 end; the germline J gene provides the rest. The V gene is TRBV20-1, the J gene TRBJ2-1; 13 bases align to TRBD2. The CDR3 covers 15 residues. Trimming cost V 5 bases and J 5 bases; bases outside gene matches: 6. Germline CDR1 reads DFQATT; CDR2 reads SNEGSKA (reference sequence). The CDR3 bases that were read are TGCAGTGCTTCTACTAGCGGGAGGGCCCACAATGAG. Protein: CSASTSGRAHNE. The entire CDR3 is CSASTSGRAHNEQFF.

This clone was recorded at least ten times. The DNA ends 3 residues before the CDR3 does, and the rest of the CDR3 is filled in from the germline J gene. This chain connects TRBV20-1 to TRBJ2-7; 8 bases are a match to TRBD1. Losses at the gene ends were 6 bases for V and 3 bases for J; bases not matched to a gene: 10. Germline V gives CDR1 DFQATT, CDR2 SNEGSKA (reference sequence). The CDR3 has 14 amino acids. The CDR3 loop reads CSAPRTGRRYEQYF. The DNA read from the CDR3 is TGCAGTGCACCAAGGACAGGGCGGCGCTACGAG.

At least ten counts were recorded for this clone. Sequencing ends 3 residues short of the CDR3 end; the germline J gene provides the rest. The chain couples TRBV19 to TRBJ2-1; 9 bases match TRBD2. Germline values: CDR1 LNHDA, CDR2 SQIVND (reference sequence). There are 14 residues in the CDR3. V lost 5 bases, J lost 3 bases, and 2 bases stayed unmatched. Partial CDR3 DNA: TGTGCCAGTAGTCTAGCGGGGAGCTACAATGAG. Protein sequence: CASSLAGSYNE. The whole CDR3 region reads CASSLAGSYNEQFF.

There are many counts of this clone. The DNA ends 3 residues before the CDR3 does, and the rest of the CDR3 is filled in from the germline J gene. This chain uses TRBV20-1 with TRBJ2-7; 7 bases align to TRBD1. Trimming took 5 bases from V and 3 from J; bases not matched to a gene: 10. Germline V gene data show CDR1 as DFQATT and CDR2 as SNEGSKA (reference sequence). The CDR3 loop spans 14 amino acids. CDR3 DNA (partial): TGCAGTGCTGCCGGACAGGTCCCCATCTACGAG. Its translation is CSAAGQVPIYE. From start to end, the CDR3 is CSAAGQVPIYEQYF.

There are many counts of this clone. The read is 3 residues too short to cover the CDR3 end, so that end is filled in from the germline J gene. The sample carries other DNA sequences with the same CDR3. The rearrangement links TRBV20-1 to TRBJ2-3; 10 bases are a match to TRBD2. V trimming: 6 bases; J trimming: 4 bases; junction bases outside the gene matches: 13. This CDR3 has 16 residues. Germline values: CDR1 DFQATT, CDR2 SNEGSKA (reference sequence). Incomplete CDR3 DNA: TGCAGTGCCGGGGCTAGCGGGAGAGGAGTGGCAGATACG. This gives the protein CSAGASGRGVADT. The full-length CDR3 reads as CSAGASGRGVADTQYF.

In its sample, this clone was seen many times. The DNA ends 3 residues before the CDR3 does, and the rest of the CDR3 is filled in from the germline J gene. The chain employs TRBV2 and TRBJ2-3; 9 bases are a match to TRBD2. The germline gives CDR1 SNHLY, CDR2 FYNNEI. The CDR3 spans 14 residues. Incomplete CDR3 DNA: TGTGCCAGCGTGGATAGCGGGAGAGTAGAGACG. This sequence encodes CASVDSGRVET. The whole CDR3 is CASVDSGRVETQYF.

At least ten counts were recorded for this clone. Read coverage stops 3 residues before the CDR3 terminus; the germline J gene supplies the remainder. The rearrangement joins TRBV7-9 to TRBJ2-7; the match to TRBD2 covers 9 bases. Trimming took 1 base from V and 5 from J; bases not matched to a gene: 6. Germline CDR1 SEHNR, CDR2 FQNEAQ (reference sequence). This CDR3 comprises 15 residues. The part of the CDR3 DNA that was read is TGTGCCAGCAGCTTAGAAGGGACTAGCTTCGACGAG. It yields the protein CASSLEGTSFDE. The CDR3 in its entirety is CASSLEGTSFDEQYF.

This clone was recorded many times. The read halts 3 residues ahead of the CDR3 end, with the missing end drawn from the germline J gene. This chain connects TRBV5-6 to TRBJ1-5; D perhaps matches TRBD1 (6 bases). Germline V gene lookup returns CDR1 SGHDT and CDR2 YYEEEE. This CDR3 has 15 residues. Between the trimmed V and J ends, which lost 1 base and 5 bases, there was a span of 13 bases. The sequenced CDR3 bases are TGTGCCAGCAGCTTGCACACAGGGCCGGATCAGCCC. As protein: CASSLHTGPDQP. The entire CDR3 is CASSLHTGPDQPQHF.

This clone was seen at least ten times. The read falls 3 residues short of the CDR3 end, and the missing part is taken from the germline J gene. The chain is built from TRBV7-3 and TRBJ2-3; D gene unclear. The CDR3 extends over 14 amino acids. V lost 5 bases and J 2 bases, leaving 11 bases between the germline ends. In germline, CDR1 is SGHTA, CDR2 FQGTGA. The covered CDR3 bases are TGTGCCAGCAGCAACTATGCCCCCACAGATACG. It codes for CASSNYAPTDT. The CDR3 in its entirety is CASSNYAPTDTQYF.

Notes on this clone: Read coverage stops 3 residues before the CDR3 terminus; the germline J gene supplies the remainder. The chain has TRBV7-6 and TRBJ1-1, with a possible D match to TRBD1 (6 bases). The CDR3 has 16 residues. The germline V gene has CDR1 SGHVS and CDR2 FNYEAQ. CDR3 DNA (partial): TGTGCCAGCAGCTTAGGCCCTGGGGGCGGGGGCGATACG. Its translation: CASSLGPGGGGDT. Given in full, the CDR3 is CASSLGPGGGGDTAFF. Complete variable domain (other parts from reference TRBV7-6 and TRBJ1-1): GAGVSQSPRYKVTKRGQDVALRCDPISGHVSLYWYRQALGQGPEFLTYFNYEAQQDKSGLPNDRFSAERPEGSISTLTIQRTEQRDSAMYRCASSLGPGGGGDTAFFGQGTRLTVV.